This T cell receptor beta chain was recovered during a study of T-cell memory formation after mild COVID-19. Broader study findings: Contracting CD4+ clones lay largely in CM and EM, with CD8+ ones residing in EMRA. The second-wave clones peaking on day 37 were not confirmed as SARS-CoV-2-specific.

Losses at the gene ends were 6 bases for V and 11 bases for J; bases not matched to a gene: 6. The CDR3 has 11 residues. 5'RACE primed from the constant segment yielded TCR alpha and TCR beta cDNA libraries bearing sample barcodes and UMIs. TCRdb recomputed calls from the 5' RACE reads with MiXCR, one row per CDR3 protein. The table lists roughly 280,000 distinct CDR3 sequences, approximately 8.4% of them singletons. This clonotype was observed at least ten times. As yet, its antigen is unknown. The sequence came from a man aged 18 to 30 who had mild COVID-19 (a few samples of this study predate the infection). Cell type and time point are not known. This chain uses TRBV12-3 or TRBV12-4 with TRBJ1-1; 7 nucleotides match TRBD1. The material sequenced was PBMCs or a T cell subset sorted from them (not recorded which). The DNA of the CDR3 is TGTGCCAGCAGCCGAACAGGGGAGGCTTTCTTT. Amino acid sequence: CASSRTGEAFF.